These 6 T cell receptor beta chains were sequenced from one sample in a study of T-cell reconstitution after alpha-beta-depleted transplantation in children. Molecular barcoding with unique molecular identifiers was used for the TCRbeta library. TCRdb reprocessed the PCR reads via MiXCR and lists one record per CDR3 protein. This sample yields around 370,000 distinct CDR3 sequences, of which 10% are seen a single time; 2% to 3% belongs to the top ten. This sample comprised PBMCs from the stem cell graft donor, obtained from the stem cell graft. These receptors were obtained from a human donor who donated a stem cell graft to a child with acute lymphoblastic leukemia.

CDR3 in amino acids: CASSVGTGGGQETQYF. The CDR3 coding sequence is TGTGCCAGCAGCGTCGGGACAGGGGGCGGGCAGGAGACCCAGTACTTC. The rearrangement joins TRBV9 to TRBJ2-5; 12 bases map to TRBD1. V dropped 2 bases and J dropped 5; count of bases not matched to a gene: 7. Germline V lookup: CDR1 SGDLS, CDR2 YYNGEE. The CDR3 covers 16 residues.

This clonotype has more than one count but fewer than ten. Written as DNA, the CDR3 is TGTGCCAGCAGGGCGAGCAGGGGGTACAATGAGCAGTTCTTC. Translation: CASRASRGYNEQFF. V usage is TRBV6-2 or TRBV6-3 and J usage is TRBJ2-1; 7 bases map to TRBD1. CDR1 is MNHEY and CDR2 is SVGEGT in the germline V gene. The CDR3 consists of 14 residues. Trimming took 6 bases from V and 4 from J; bases not matched to a gene: 6.

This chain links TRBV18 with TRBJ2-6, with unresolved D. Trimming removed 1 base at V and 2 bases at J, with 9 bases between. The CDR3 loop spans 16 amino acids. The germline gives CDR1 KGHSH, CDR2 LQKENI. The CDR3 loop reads CASSPQGVAGANVLTF. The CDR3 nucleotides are TGTGCCAGCTCACCACAGGGTGTGGCTGGGGCCAACGTCCTGACTTTC.

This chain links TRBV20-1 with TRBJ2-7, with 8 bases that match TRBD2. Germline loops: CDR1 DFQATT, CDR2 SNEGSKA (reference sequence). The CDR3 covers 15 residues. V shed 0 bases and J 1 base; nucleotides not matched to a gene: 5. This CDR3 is CSAREVGRGSYEQYF. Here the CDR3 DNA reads TGCAGTGCTAGAGAGGTCGGGAGGGGTTCCTACGAGCAGTACTTC.

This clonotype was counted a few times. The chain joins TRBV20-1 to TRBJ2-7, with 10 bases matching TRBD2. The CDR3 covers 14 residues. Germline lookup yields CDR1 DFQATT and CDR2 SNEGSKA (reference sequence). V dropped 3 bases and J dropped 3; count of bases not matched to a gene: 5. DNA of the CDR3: TGCAGTGCTAGGCTCCCTAGCGGGAGCTACGAGCAGTACTTC. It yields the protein CSARLPSGSYEQYF.

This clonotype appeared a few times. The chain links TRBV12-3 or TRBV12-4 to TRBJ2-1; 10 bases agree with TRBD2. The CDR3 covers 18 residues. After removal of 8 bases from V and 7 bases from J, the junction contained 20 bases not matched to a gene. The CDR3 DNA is TGTGCCAGCCTCATTCGCCCAGGGGTGATAGCGGGAGGTAATGAGCAGTTCTTC. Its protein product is CASLIRPGVIAGGNEQFF.